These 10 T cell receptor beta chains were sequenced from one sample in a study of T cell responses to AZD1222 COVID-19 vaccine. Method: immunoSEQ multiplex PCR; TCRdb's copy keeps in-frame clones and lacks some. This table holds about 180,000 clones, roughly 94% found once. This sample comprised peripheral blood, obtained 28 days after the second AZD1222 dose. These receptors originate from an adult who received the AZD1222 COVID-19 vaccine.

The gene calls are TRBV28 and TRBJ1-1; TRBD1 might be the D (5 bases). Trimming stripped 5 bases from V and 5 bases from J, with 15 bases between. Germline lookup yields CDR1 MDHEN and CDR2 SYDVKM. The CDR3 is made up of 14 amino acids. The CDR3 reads CASSPDSFGTEAFF. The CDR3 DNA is TGTGCCAGCAGTCCCGACAGTTTCGGAACTGAAGCTTTCTTT.

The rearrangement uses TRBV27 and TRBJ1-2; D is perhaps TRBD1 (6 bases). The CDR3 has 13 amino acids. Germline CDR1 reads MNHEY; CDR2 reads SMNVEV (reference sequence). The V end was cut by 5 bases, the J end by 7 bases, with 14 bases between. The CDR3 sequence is CASSNQGSRGYTF. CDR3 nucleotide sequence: TGTGCCAGCAGTAATCAGGGGAGTCGTGGCTACACCTTC.

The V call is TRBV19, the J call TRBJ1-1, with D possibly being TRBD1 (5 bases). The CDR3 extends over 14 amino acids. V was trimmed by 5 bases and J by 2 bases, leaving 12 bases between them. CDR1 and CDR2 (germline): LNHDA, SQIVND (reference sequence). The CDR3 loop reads CASSAGNPNTEAFF. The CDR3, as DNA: TGTGCCAGTAGTGCAGGGAATCCAAACACTGAAGCTTTCTTT.

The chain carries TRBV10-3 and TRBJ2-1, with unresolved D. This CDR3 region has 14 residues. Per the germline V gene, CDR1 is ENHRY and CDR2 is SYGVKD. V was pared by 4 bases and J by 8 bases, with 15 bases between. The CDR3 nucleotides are TGTGCCATCAGTGGACCCCCGGACGAATATGAGCAGTTCTTC. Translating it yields CAISGPPDEYEQFF.

The DNA for the CDR3 is TGTGCCACCAGTGATTCCACACAGGGGGCGCAGTACAATGAGCAGTTCTTC. Translating it yields CATSDSTQGAQYNEQFF. The chain uses TRBV24-1 and TRBJ2-1, with 9 positions matching TRBD1. The length of the CDR3 is 17 residues. With V trimmed by 2 bases and J by 4 bases, 8 bases remained unmatched. Per germline, CDR1 KGHDR and CDR2 SFDVKD.

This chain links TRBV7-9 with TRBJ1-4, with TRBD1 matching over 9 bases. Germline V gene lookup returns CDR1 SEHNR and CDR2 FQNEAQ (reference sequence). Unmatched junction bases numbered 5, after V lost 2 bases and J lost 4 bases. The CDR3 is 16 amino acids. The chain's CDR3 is CASSLLTGGGNEKLFF. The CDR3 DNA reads TGTGCCAGCAGCTTATTGACAGGGGGAGGTAATGAAAAACTGTTTTTT. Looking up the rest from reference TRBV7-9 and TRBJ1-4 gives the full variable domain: DTGVSQNPRHKITKRGQNVTFRCDPISEHNRLYWYRQTLGQGPEFLTYFQNEAQLEKSRLLSDRFSAERPKGSFSTLEIQRTEQGDSAMYLCASSLLTGGGNEKLFFGSGTQLSVL.

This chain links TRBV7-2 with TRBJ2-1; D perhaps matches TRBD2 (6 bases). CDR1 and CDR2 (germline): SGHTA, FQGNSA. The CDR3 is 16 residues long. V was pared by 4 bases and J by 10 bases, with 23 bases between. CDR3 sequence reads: CASSSSSLGSVGEQFF. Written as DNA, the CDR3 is TGTGCCAGCAGCTCCAGTAGCCTCGGGAGTGTCGGCGAGCAGTTCTTC.

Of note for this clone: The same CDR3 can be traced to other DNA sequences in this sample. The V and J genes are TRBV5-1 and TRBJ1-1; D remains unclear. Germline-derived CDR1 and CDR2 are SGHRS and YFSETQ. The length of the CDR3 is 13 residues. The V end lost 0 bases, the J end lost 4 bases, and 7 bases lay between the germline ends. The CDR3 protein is CASSLAAGTEAFF. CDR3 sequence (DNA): TGCGCCAGCAGCTTGGCGGCCGGCACTGAAGCTTTCTTT.

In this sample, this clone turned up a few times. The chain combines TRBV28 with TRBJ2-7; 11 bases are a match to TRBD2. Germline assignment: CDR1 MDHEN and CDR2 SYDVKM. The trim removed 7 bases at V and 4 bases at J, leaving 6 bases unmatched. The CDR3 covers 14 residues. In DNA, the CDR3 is TGTGCCAGCAACAGACTAGCGGGACTATACGAGCAGTACTTC. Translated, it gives CASNRLAGLYEQYF. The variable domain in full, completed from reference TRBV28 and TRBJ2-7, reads DVKVTQSSRYLVKRTGEKVFLECVQDMDHENMFWYRQDPGLGLRLIYFSYDVKMKEKGDIPEGYSVSREKKERFSLILESASTNQTSMYLCASNRLAGLYEQYFGPGTRLTVT.

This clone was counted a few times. The CDR3: CASSGPSGGAYTQYF. In DNA form, the CDR3 reads TGTGCCAGCAGCGGACCCAGCGGGGGGGCCTATACGCAGTATTTT. The gene calls are TRBV2 and TRBJ2-3; 10 nucleotides agree with TRBD2. Losses at the gene ends were 6 bases for V and 7 bases for J; bases not matched to a gene: 10. The CDR3 runs 15 residues. Germline CDR1 reads SNHLY; CDR2 reads FYNNEI.